These 27 T cell receptor beta chains share one sample of origin, sequenced in a study of blood T cell repertoires in COVID-19 (dated by TCRdb to about 2020). Receptors were amplified or captured by the immunoSEQ multiplex PCR assay. Not all clones reach the TCRdb copy of this immuneACCESS table, which keeps in-frame sequences only. Checked studies attribute under half of the gap to unresolved V genes and leave the rest unexplained. Across this sample there are roughly 52,000 clones, with 70% to 85% seen only once. 11% of the sample rests with the top ten. The sample consisted of peripheral blood. These receptors were collected from a man older than 75 with COVID-19, enrolled during active disease.

This chain connects TRBV24-1 to TRBJ1-4; possible D gene TRBD1, 6 bases. The V and J ends lost 3 bases and 0 bases respectively, with 10 bases between them. Germline V gene sequence: CDR1 KGHDR, CDR2 SFDVKD. This CDR3 spans 16 amino acids. CDR3 sequence (DNA): TGTGCCACCAGTGATCCCAGGACAGCAACTAATGAAAAACTGTTTTTT. Residues: CATSDPRTATNEKLFF.

The genes are TRBV10-3 and TRBJ2-7, with 16 nucleotides matching TRBD2. Germline loops: CDR1 ENHRY, CDR2 SYGVKD. Trimming removed 2 bases from V and 2 bases from J; junction bases left unmatched: 3. This CDR3 has 17 amino acids. This CDR3 is CAISEHGTSGGAYEQYF. The CDR3 coding sequence is TGTGCCATCAGTGAGCACGGGACTAGCGGGGGGGCCTACGAGCAGTACTTC.

The chain carries TRBV29-1 and TRBJ1-5, with TRBD1 matching over 9 bases. Losses at the gene ends were 6 bases for V and 1 base for J; bases not matched to a gene: 4. The CDR3 runs 14 residues. Germline V CDR1 and CDR2: SQVTM, ANQGSEA. The CDR3 nucleotides are TGCAGCGTCCGACAGGGGGGGAGCAATCAGCCCCAGCATTTT. Translation gives CSVRQGGSNQPQHF.

The chain carries TRBV4-2 and TRBJ2-1, with 11 bases that match TRBD2. Unmatched junction bases numbered 10, after V lost 3 bases and J lost 9 bases. The CDR3 contains 16 residues. Germline values: CDR1 LGHNA, CDR2 YNFKEQ. This chain's CDR3 is CASSQTSGAAGGEQFF. The CDR3 DNA follows: TGTGCCAGCAGCCAGACTAGCGGGGCGGCCGGGGGTGAGCAGTTCTTC.

The gene calls are TRBV9 and TRBJ2-2; tentative D call: TRBD2 (5 bases). There are 15 residues in the CDR3. Trimming took off 4 bases at V and 1 base at J, with 11 bases between the two ends. Germline V gene data show CDR1 as SGDLS and CDR2 as YYNGEE. The CDR3 DNA reads TGTGCCAGCAGCCCCGGGAAACAGAACACCGGGGAGCTGTTTTTT. Amino acids: CASSPGKQNTGELFF.

There are a few counts of this clone. The V gene is TRBV18, the J gene TRBJ1-3; 7 bases line up with TRBD1. CDR1 is KGHSH, CDR2 LQKENI, per germline. The CDR3 sequence is 16 residues long. The V gene end was trimmed by 5 bases and the J gene end by 0 bases; junction bases not matched to a gene: 7. CDR3 amino acids: CASSTGTEFSGNTIYF. The CDR3, as DNA: TGTGCCAGCTCAACCGGGACAGAATTCTCTGGAAACACCATATATTTT.

This clone was found once. This chain uses TRBV5-1 with TRBJ2-1; D not resolved. Trimming removed 4 bases from V and 8 bases from J, with 22 bases in between. The CDR3 has 16 residues. Germline values: CDR1 SGHRS, CDR2 YFSETQ. CDR3 sequence reads: CASSPMSGGGVYEQFF. DNA for the CDR3: TGCGCCAGCAGCCCGATGTCTGGCGGCGGAGTGTATGAGCAGTTCTTC.

V gene TRBV11-3 combines with J gene TRBJ2-2; 7 bases fit TRBD2. The V gene end was trimmed by 7 bases and the J gene end by 6 bases; junction bases not matched to a gene: 11. Germline V gives CDR1 SGHNT, CDR2 YENEEA. The CDR3 length is 15 residues. In nucleotides, the CDR3 is TGTGCCAGCAAGTCCGGGGAGGGACCGTCCGGGGAGCTGTTTTTT. It encodes CASKSGEGPSGELFF.

The J gene is TRBJ1-1, the V gene TRBV28; D gene uncertain. The germline V gene encodes CDR1 MDHEN and CDR2 SYDVKM. The V end was cut by 2 bases, the J end by 3 bases, with 13 bases between. The CDR3 spans 15 residues. The chain's CDR3 is CASSLPSRLHTEAFF. As DNA, the CDR3 is TGTGCCAGCAGTTTACCCTCGCGGCTGCACACTGAAGCTTTCTTT.

The chain joins TRBV5-1 to TRBJ1-6; TRBD1 agrees at 7 bases. Losses at the gene ends were 3 bases for V and 11 bases for J; bases not matched to a gene: 8. Germline loops: CDR1 SGHRS, CDR2 YFSETQ. The CDR3 has 14 residues. CDR3 residues: CASSSGQAGAPLHF. CDR3 DNA sequence: TGCGCCAGCAGCTCTGGACAGGCCGGAGCACCCCTCCACTTT.

The chain recombines TRBV9 with TRBJ2-1; 14 bases fit TRBD2. Germline V gene data show CDR1 as SGDLS and CDR2 as YYNGEE. This CDR3 spans 16 amino acids. J was trimmed by 12 bases and V by 4 bases; bases with no gene match: 12. The CDR3 sequence is CASSSPGLAGDSGQFF. The DNA of the CDR3 is TGTGCCAGCAGCTCACCGGGACTAGCGGGGGACTCGGGGCAGTTCTTC.

A single count supports this clone. The chain combines TRBV13 with TRBJ1-2; 7 bases fit TRBD1. The CDR3 consists of 16 residues. Germline CDR1 PRHDT, CDR2 FYEKMQ (reference sequence). Unmatched junction bases numbered 4, after V lost 0 bases and J lost 0 bases. CDR3 loop: CASSLGPGTANYGYTF. Here the CDR3 DNA reads TGTGCCAGCAGCTTAGGCCCCGGGACAGCTAACTATGGCTACACCTTC.

The chain has TRBV6-5 and TRBJ2-4; no definite D call. Per germline, CDR1 MNHEY and CDR2 SVGAGI. The CDR3 totals 15 residues. The V and J ends lost 4 bases and 0 bases respectively, with 10 bases between them. The CDR3 loop is CASSSPRLAKNIQYF. For the CDR3, the DNA is TGTGCCAGCAGTTCCCCCCGACTAGCCAAAAACATTCAGTACTTC.

This clone was picked up a small number of times. The V and J genes are TRBV7-7 and TRBJ2-1, with 12 positions matching TRBD2. This CDR3 is 20 amino acids long. J lost 0 bases, V lost 6 bases, and 15 bases had no gene match. Germline CDR1 reads SSHAT; CDR2 reads FNYEAQ (reference sequence). The CDR3 here is CASRSAGTSGLASSYNEQFF. CDR3 bases: TGTGCCAGCAGGTCGGCCGGGACTAGCGGGTTAGCGAGCTCCTACAATGAGCAGTTCTTC.

This clone was seen a few times. This chain connects TRBV9 to TRBJ1-5; no firm D call. Germline V gene lookup returns CDR1 SGDLS and CDR2 YYNGEE. Trimming stripped 0 bases from V and 3 bases from J, with 13 bases between. There are 16 residues in the CDR3. CDR3 sequence reads: CASSVAWQAINQPQHF. The CDR3 DNA sequence: TGTGCCAGCAGCGTAGCTTGGCAGGCGATCAATCAGCCCCAGCATTTT. The variable domain in full, with the rest retrieved from reference TRBV9 and TRBJ1-5, is DSGVTQTPKHLITATGQRVTLRCSPRSGDLSVYWYQQSLDQGLQFLIQYYNGEERAKGNILERFSAQQFPDLHSELNLSSLELGDSALYFCASSVAWQAINQPQHFGDGTRLSIL.

This clone was seen a handful of times. The rearrangement joins TRBV6-5 to TRBJ2-1, with TRBD1 matching over 9 bases. V lost 4 bases to trimming and J lost 5 bases; unmatched junction nucleotides: 6. The CDR3 contains 15 residues. The germline V gene has CDR1 MNHEY and CDR2 SVGAGI. The chain's CDR3 is CASSSGTGPHNEQFF. CDR3 DNA: TGTGCCAGCAGTTCCGGGACAGGGCCCCACAATGAGCAGTTCTTC.

The J gene is TRBJ2-3, the V gene TRBV27; 9 bases are a match to TRBD1. The CDR3 totals 17 residues. Germline CDR1 is MNHEY and CDR2 is SMNVEV (reference sequence). The V gene end was trimmed by 4 bases and the J gene end by 0 bases; junction bases not matched to a gene: 8. The CDR3 DNA sequence: TGTGCCAGCAGTTGGAGGTGGACAGGGGCTAGCACAGATACGCAGTATTTT. Protein sequence: CASSWRWTGASTDTQYF.

This clone was counted between two and nine times. The genes are TRBV28 and TRBJ1-3; D is ambiguous. There are 16 residues in the CDR3. Trimming stripped 2 bases from V and 0 bases from J, with 11 bases between. Per the germline V gene, CDR1 is MDHEN and CDR2 is SYDVKM. CDR3 sequence: CASSLHLARSGNTIYF. In nucleotides, the CDR3 is TGTGCCAGCAGTTTACATTTGGCACGCTCTGGAAACACCATATATTTT.

The rearrangement uses TRBV3-1 (or the pseudogene TRBV3-2) and TRBJ2-1; D is unresolved. CDR1 and CDR2 from the germline V gene are LGHDT and YNNKEL (reference sequence). Trimming took off 1 base at V and 10 bases at J, with 11 bases between the two ends. There are 13 residues in the CDR3. The CDR3 loop is CASSQGLTREQFF. The CDR3, as DNA: TGTGCCAGCAGCCAAGGATTGACAAGAGAGCAGTTCTTC.

The CDR3 sequence: CASSIYELPTGELFF. CDR3 bases: TGTGCCAGTAGTATCTATGAGTTACCCACCGGGGAGCTGTTTTTT. The chain combines TRBV19 with TRBJ2-2; D is unclear. Between the trimmed V and J ends, which lost 3 bases and 4 bases, there was a span of 12 bases. The CDR3 extends over 15 amino acids. CDR1 is LNHDA and CDR2 is SQIVND in the germline V gene (reference sequence). Looking up the rest from reference TRBV19 and TRBJ2-2 gives the full variable domain: DGGITQSPKYLFRKEGQNVTLSCEQNLNHDAMYWYRQDPGQGLRLIYYSQIVNDFQKGDIAEGYSVSREKKESFPLTVTSAQKNPTAFYLCASSIYELPTGELFFGEGSRLTVL.

This clone has only one observation. The DNA of the CDR3 is TGTGCCAGCAGCGACTCAGGGGGGAAAGCTTTCTTT. The encoded protein is CASSDSGGKAFF. The chain couples TRBV11-3 to TRBJ1-1; 7 nucleotides line up with TRBD1. V was clipped by 5 bases and J by 9 bases; unmatched bases: 6. The CDR3 runs 12 residues. From germline, CDR1 is SGHNT and CDR2 YENEEA.

V usage is TRBV5-1 and J usage is TRBJ1-6, with D perhaps matching TRBD1 (6 bases). The germline V gene has CDR1 SGHRS and CDR2 YFSETQ. Trimming removed 0 bases from V and 8 bases from J, with 15 bases in between. This CDR3 comprises 16 residues. CDR3 loop: CASSLGPTGWDSPLHF. For the CDR3, the DNA is TGCGCCAGCAGCTTGGGCCCCACAGGGTGGGATTCACCCCTCCACTTT.

The genes are TRBV30 and TRBJ1-5; D gene ambiguous. V lost 0 bases and J 2 bases, leaving 5 bases between the germline ends. CDR1 is GTSNPN and CDR2 is SVGIG in the germline V gene (reference sequence). The length of the CDR3 is 13 residues. The CDR3 DNA is TGTGCCTGGAGTGTTGAGGGCAATCAGCCCCAGCATTTT. It encodes CAWSVEGNQPQHF.

This clone was observed a few times. The chain recombines TRBV5-1 with TRBJ1-6; TRBD1 agrees at 10 bases. V was pared by 4 bases and J by 8 bases, with 6 bases of the junction left unmatched. There are 15 residues in the CDR3. Germline V lookup: CDR1 SGHRS, CDR2 YFSETQ. The CDR3 spells CASSKGQGFDSPLHF. In DNA, the CDR3 is TGCGCCAGCAGCAAGGGACAGGGGTTCGATTCACCCCTCCACTTT.

In its sample, this clone was seen a few times. The chain links TRBV18 to TRBJ2-2; TRBD1 matches at 7 bases. J was trimmed by 4 bases and V by 0 bases; bases with no gene match: 14. The germline gives CDR1 KGHSH, CDR2 LQKENI. The CDR3 extends over 19 amino acids. The CDR3 nucleotides read TGTGCCAGCTCACCACCGGGGGAACCCGGGACAGTCGGCACCGGGGAGCTGTTTTTT. Translating it yields CASSPPGEPGTVGTGELFF.

J is TRBJ2-1 and V is TRBV4-1; 7 nucleotides match TRBD2. V lost 1 base, J lost 10 bases, and 4 bases stayed unmatched. The CDR3 consists of 13 residues. The germline gives CDR1 MGHRA, CDR2 YSYEKL. Written as DNA, the CDR3 is TGCGCCAGCAGCCAAGGGGAGGGAGGAGAGCAGTTCTTC. Its translation: CASSQGEGGEQFF.

This clone occurred once. This chain links TRBV3-1 (or the pseudogene TRBV3-2) with TRBJ1-5; perhaps TRBD1 as D (6 bases). V lost 3 bases and J lost 1, with 22 bases in between. This CDR3 has 19 residues. The germline V gene encodes CDR1 LGHDT and CDR2 YNNKEL (reference sequence). The CDR3: CASSQHPTGGRRSNQPQHF. Written as DNA, the CDR3 is TGTGCCAGCAGCCAGCACCCAACGGGGGGGCGAAGGAGCAATCAGCCCCAGCATTTT.